A selection of T cell receptor beta chains follows, all from one sample in a study of Graves' ophthalmopathy and Graves' hyperthyroidism. TCRdb re-analysed the multiplex PCR reads in MiXCR, keeping a single row per CDR3 protein. The table lists around 1.1 million distinct CDR3 sequences, 35% to 40% of them singletons. The sample consisted of peripheral blood or thyroid tissue (not recorded which). These receptors were collected from an adult man with Graves' hyperthyroidism. Both conserved end residues are part of each CDR3. D genes are given only for firm matches. Size values are once, few and many counts, or a class for expanded clones, and some rows have none.

14	TRBV6-5	TRBJ1-2	NA	NA	TGTGCCAGCAGTTACTCGGCGGGTCGCTTTGGCTACACCTTC	CASSYSAGRFGYTF
12	TRBV20-1	TRBJ2-5	NA	TRBD1	TGCAGTGCTAGAAAGACAGGGGAGACCCAGTACTTC	CSARKTGETQYF
13	TRBV5-6	TRBJ2-5	NA	NA	TGTGCCAGCAGCCCACAGGTGGGGGAGACCCAGTACTTC	CASSPQVGETQYF
18	TRBV24-1	TRBJ2-7	NA	TRBD2	TGTGCCACCAGTGATGGTAGGACTAGCGGGAGGGCCCTGCTCGAGCAGTACTTC	CATSDGRTSGRALLEQYF
14	TRBV20-1	TRBJ2-7	NA	TRBD2	TGCAGTGCCAAGAAACTAGCGGCTTACTACGAGCAGTACTTC	CSAKKLAAYYEQYF
13	TRBV29-1	TRBJ1-4	NA	TRBD1	TGCAGCGTTGCTCGGGCAGGGGGTGAAAAACTGTTTTTT	CSVARAGGEKLFF
16	TRBV11-2	TRBJ2-7	NA	TRBD1	TGTGCCAGCAGCTTCCTCAGACAGGGACAGAACTACGAGCAGTACTTC	CASSFLRQGQNYEQYF
16	TRBV19	TRBJ2-7	few	TRBD2	TGTGCCAGTAGTAGGGGACTAGCGGGAGTGATCTACGAGCAGTACTTC	CASSRGLAGVIYEQYF
15	TRBV4-3	TRBJ2-5	NA	NA	TGCGCCAGCAGCCAAGATCTCCGGAGAGAAGAGACCCAGTACTTC	CASSQDLRREETQYF
16	TRBV9	TRBJ1-2	many	NA	TGTGCCAGCAGCGTAGGTCCCTCTCAGGGTAACTATGGCTACACCTTC	CASSVGPSQGNYGYTF
14	TRBV29-1	TRBJ2-3	NA	NA	TGCAGCGTTGCGGGGGTACAGAGCACAGATACGCAGTATTTT	CSVAGVQSTDTQYF
14	TRBV16	TRBJ2-5	NA	NA	TGTGCCAGCACCCAGAGGGGACCACAAGAGACCCAGTACTTC	CASTQRGPQETQYF
13	TRBV11-2	TRBJ2-1	NA	NA	TGTGCCAGCAGCGGGATGGGGTGGAATGAGCAGTTCTTC	CASSGMGWNEQFF
13	TRBV28	TRBJ2-7	few	NA	TGTGCCAGCAGCGTTCTAAGGGAATACGAGCAGTACTTC	CASSVLREYEQYF
15	TRBV6-1	TRBJ2-6	NA	NA	TGTGCCAGCAGTGAAGGACAAACTGGGGCCAACGTCCTGACTTTC	CASSEGQTGANVLTF
13	TRBV5-4	TRBJ1-1	few	NA	TGTGCCAGCAGCTTGTGGGCGAGCACTGAAGCTTTCTTT	CASSLWASTEAFF
15	TRBV7-9	TRBJ2-7	NA	NA	TGTGCCAGCAGCCTGGGGGGTCGGAGCTCCCACGAGCAGTACTTT	CASSLGGRSSHEQYF
17	TRBV2	TRBJ2-2	NA	TRBD2	TGTGCCAGCACGGGACTATTAGCGGGAATTTCGACCGGGGAGCTGTTTTTT	CASTGLLAGISTGELFF
12	TRBV30	TRBJ2-2	few	NA	TGTGCCTGGGGCAGCAACACCGGGGAGCTGTTTTTT	CAWGSNTGELFF
16	TRBV4-2	TRBJ2-7	many	NA	TGTGCCAGCAGCCAAGATCGACAGCAATACTCCTACGAGCAGTACTTC	CASSQDRQQYSYEQYF
15	TRBV4-3	TRBJ1-2	few	NA	TGCGCCAGCAGCCAAGATAGGGCTGTATGGGATGGCTACACCTTC	CASSQDRAVWDGYTF
17	TRBV2	TRBJ2-7	NA	TRBD2	TGTGCCAGCAGCCAGGGACTAGCGGGAGTAGGGGCCTACGAGCAGTACTTC	CASSQGLAGVGAYEQYF
18	TRBV4-3	TRBJ2-7	NA	TRBD2	TGCGCCAGCAGCCAAGATTTATTCGGGACTAGCGATACCTACGAGCAGTACTTC	CASSQDLFGTSDTYEQYF
14	TRBV29-1	TRBJ1-2	NA	TRBD1	TGCAGCGTTGACCGGGACAGGGGAATCTATGGCTACACCTTC	CSVDRDRGIYGYTF
14	TRBV5-1	TRBJ1-1	NA	TRBD1	TGCGCCAGCAGCTGGGACAGTAGGAACACTGAAGCTTTCTTT	CASSWDSRNTEAFF
16	TRBV6-6	TRBJ2-7	NA	TRBD1	TGTGCCAGCAGTTACTCGGGGGGGACAGGGTTCTACGAGCAGTACTTC	CASSYSGGTGFYEQYF
12	TRBV29-1	TRBJ1-1	NA	TRBD1	TGCAGCTGGGACAGCCTGAACACTGAAGCTTTCTTT	CSWDSLNTEAFF
15	TRBV10-3	TRBJ2-7	few	TRBD1	TGTGCCAGCAGTGCAACGTCAGGGGGTGTGTTCGAGCAGTACTTC	CASSATSGGVFEQYF
12	TRBV12-3/TRBV12-4	TRBJ1-5	few	NA	TGTGCCAGCAGTTTAGACGTTCAGCCCCAGCATTTT	CASSLDVQPQHF
14	TRBV7-9	TRBJ1-5	NA	NA	TGTGCCAGCAGCTTAGGAGGTGGCCAAGAGACCCAGCATTTT	CASSLGGGQETQHF
15	TRBV11-2	TRBJ1-1	many	NA	TGTGCCAGCAGCTTAGATGAGGGTGGTGGTACTGAAGCTTTCTTT	CASSLDEGGGTEAFF
15	TRBV20-1	TRBJ2-2	NA	TRBD1	TGCAGTGCTAGATGGGGACAGGGGAGGCCCGGGGAGCTGTTTTTT	CSARWGQGRPGELFF
13	TRBV6-5	TRBJ2-7	few	NA	TGTGCCAGCAGTGTGCGGGACGCCTACGAGCAGTACTTC	CASSVRDAYEQYF
15	TRBV7-3	TRBJ1-2	few	TRBD1	TGTGCCAGCAGCCCGACCGGGACAGGCCTTTATGGCTACACCTTC	CASSPTGTGLYGYTF
16	TRBV7-9	TRBJ1-4	NA	NA	TGTGCCAGCAGCCGCAGCCTCGGACAGCCGAATGAAAAACTGTTTTTT	CASSRSLGQPNEKLFF
14	TRBV25-1	TRBJ1-2	NA	NA	TGTGCCAGCAGTGCAACAAGGAGTTTTGGTGGCTACACCTTC	CASSATRSFGGYTF
10	TRBV19	TRBJ1-5	NA	NA	TGTGCCAGTACCACCTTGCCCCAGCATTTT	CASTTLPQHF
13	TRBV6-2/TRBV6-3	TRBJ2-7	many	NA	TGTGCCAGCAGCACCCCGGCGCCCCTCGAGCAGTACTTC	CASSTPAPLEQYF